This TCR beta chain was recorded in a study of lymphopenia after photon versus proton radiotherapy. Germline CDR1 is MNHEY and CDR2 is SMNVEV (reference sequence). This CDR3 spans 16 amino acids. After removal of 5 bases from V and 2 bases from J, the junction contained 11 bases not matched to a gene. The table came from immunoSEQ multiplex PCR; TCRdb's copy has only in-frame clones and leaves some out. The sample records some 42,000 clones, over 80% being singletons. The material sequenced was peripheral blood, taken from a patient treated with proton-based radiotherapy. This receptor was identified in a woman in her 70s with pancreatic cancer. The rearrangement joins TRBV27 to TRBJ1-1; TRBD1 matches 7 bases. The CDR3 region has the DNA TGTGCCAGCAGTCCTTATCGGGACAGTCAAAACACTGAAGCTTTCTTT. The encoded protein is CASSPYRDSQNTEAFF.